Listed below are T cell receptor beta chains from one sample, sequenced in a study of HIV-infected patients and healthy controls. TCRdb analysed the 5' RACE reads with MiXCR anew, one entry per CDR3 protein. The table shows 15,000 to 17,000 distinct CDR3 sequences, with about 7.7% occurring only once. The sample consisted of blood. The receptors here all came from an adult in good health. Each CDR3 is given with its conserved first and last residue. D genes are given only for firm matches. Where a row states a size, it is once, few, many or the class of an expanded clone; other rows omit it.

size	J	V	D	CDR3	DNA
many	TRBJ2-5	TRBV5-6	.	CASSLESWQTQYF	TGTGCCAGCAGCTTGGAGAGCTGGCAGACCCAGTACTTC
many	TRBJ2-7	TRBV28	TRBD1	CASSLGPGTGRAYEQYF	TGTGCCAGCAGTTTAGGCCCGGGGACAGGTAGAGCCTACGAGCAGTACTTC
medium-sized	TRBJ2-1	TRBV14	.	CASSVTWSSYNEQFF	TGTGCCAGCAGCGTAACATGGAGCTCCTACAATGAGCAGTTCTTC
.	TRBJ1-2	TRBV19	TRBD1	CASSRDREVISGYTF	TGTGCCAGTAGCCGGGACAGGGAAGTCATAAGTGGCTACACCTTC
many	TRBJ2-1	TRBV6-5	.	CASSFRGNSYNEQFF	TGTGCCAGCAGCTTCCGCGGGAACTCCTACAATGAGCAGTTCTTC
many	TRBJ2-3	TRBV20-1	TRBD1	CSARNAGQETDTQYF	TGCAGTGCTAGAAACGCGGGACAGGAGACAGATACGCAGTATTTT
few	TRBJ2-7	TRBV11-1	TRBD1	CASSLRPGGTPESYEQYF	TGTGCCAGCAGCTTACGTCCAGGGGGAACCCCTGAGTCCTACGAGCAGTACTTC
medium-sized	TRBJ2-2	TRBV6-4	.	CASLSRTNTGELFF	TGTGCCAGCTTAAGTAGAACGAACACCGGGGAGCTGTTTTTT
many	TRBJ1-6	TRBV6-2/TRBV6-3	.	CASSYDYAGQPLHF	TGTGCCAGCAGTTACGATTACGCGGGTCAACCCCTCCACTTT
many	TRBJ2-5	TRBV2	.	CASTPRQDQETQYF	TGTGCCAGCACCCCGCGTCAGGACCAAGAGACCCAGTACTTC
many	TRBJ2-3	TRBV20-1	TRBD2	CSTTSGGADTQYF	TGCAGTACAACTAGCGGGGGAGCAGATACGCAGTATTTT
many	TRBJ2-1	TRBV13	.	CASSLGTTGTLEQFF	TGTGCCAGCAGCTTAGGAACAACCGGGACACTTGAGCAGTTCTTC
many	TRBJ1-4	TRBV29-1	TRBD1	CSVSGTGAEKLFF	TGCAGCGTCTCCGGGACAGGGGCCGAAAAACTGTTTTTT
many	TRBJ2-1	TRBV12-3/TRBV12-4	.	CASSPGGYNEQFF	TGTGCCAGCAGTCCCGGGGGCTACAATGAGCAGTTCTTC
medium-sized	TRBJ1-1	TRBV3-1	.	CASSLGRNTEAFF	TGTGCCAGCAGCCTCGGCCGGAACACTGAAGCTTTCTTT
many	TRBJ2-7	TRBV4-3	TRBD1	CASSQDLGTGAQSYEQYF	TGCGCCAGCAGCCAAGATTTGGGTACAGGGGCCCAATCCTACGAGCAGTACTTC
many	TRBJ2-7	TRBV12-5	.	CASGPWVYEQYF	TGTGCTAGTGGTCCCTGGGTCTACGAGCAGTACTTC
medium-sized	TRBJ2-1	TRBV20-1	.	CSADPRTDNEQFF	TGCAGTGCTGACCCTAGGACAGACAATGAGCAGTTCTTC
few	TRBJ2-7	TRBV7-2	.	CASSPGTANTYEQYF	TGTGCCAGCAGCCCCGGGACGGCAAACACCTACGAGCAGTACTTC
many	TRBJ2-7	TRBV7-7	.	CASSLGQGTYEQYF	TGTGCCAGCAGCTTAGGGCAGGGGACCTACGAGCAGTACTTC
many	TRBJ2-5	TRBV7-9	.	CASSLPGLQETQYF	TGTGCCAGCAGCCTACCGGGACTCCAAGAGACCCAGTACTTC
many	TRBJ2-7	TRBV12-3/TRBV12-4	.	CASRRGINYEQYF	TGTGCCAGCAGGAGAGGGATTAACTACGAGCAGTACTTC
medium-sized	TRBJ1-1	TRBV20-1	TRBD1	CSSGQGVTEAFF	TGCAGTTCGGGACAGGGTGTTACTGAAGCTTTCTTT
many	TRBJ1-4	TRBV4-2	.	CASSQDVGTGNEKLFF	TGTGCCAGCAGCCAAGATGTTGGGACTGGTAATGAAAAACTGTTTTTT
many	TRBJ1-2	TRBV7-2	.	CASISLRLSGYTF	TGTGCCAGCATCTCCCTCCGGCTCTCTGGCTACACCTTC
.	TRBJ2-2	TRBV7-2	.	CASSLPSLATGELFF	TGTGCCAGCAGCCTGCCCTCACTGGCCACCGGGGAGCTGTTTTTT
few	TRBJ1-5	TRBV5-6	.	CASSLWAGFNQPQHF	TGTGCCAGCAGCTTGTGGGCAGGTTTCAATCAGCCCCAGCATTTT
many	TRBJ2-2	TRBV30	.	CAWSPPGKGYDTGELFF	TGTGCCTGGAGTCCCCCCGGGAAGGGCTATGACACCGGGGAGCTGTTTTTT
many	TRBJ2-3	TRBV10-3	TRBD2	CAIGPLAGAKDTQYF	TGTGCCATCGGTCCCCTAGCGGGGGCCAAAGATACGCAGTATTTT
many	TRBJ2-3	TRBV7-9	.	CASSGGINTDTQYF	TGTGCCAGCAGCGGAGGGATTAACACAGATACGCAGTATTTT
many	TRBJ1-1	TRBV30	.	CAWSASKNSGSAEAFF	TGTGCCTGGAGTGCTTCGAAGAATTCCGGAAGCGCAGAAGCTTTCTTT
many	TRBJ2-7	TRBV6-1	.	CASSELGSTYEQYF	TGTGCCAGCAGTGAATTGGGTTCTACCTACGAGCAGTACTTC
many	TRBJ2-1	TRBV20-1	.	CSAEEGPHNEQFF	TGCAGTGCTGAAGAGGGTCCCCACAATGAGCAGTTCTTC
many	TRBJ2-7	TRBV29-1	TRBD2	CSASSGWEMDEQYF	TGCAGCGCGAGTAGCGGGTGGGAGATGGACGAGCAGTACTTC
large	TRBJ2-6	TRBV6-2/TRBV6-3	.	CASSYDGTGANVLTF	TGTGCCAGCAGTTACGACGGTACTGGGGCCAACGTCCTGACTTTC
many	TRBJ1-2	TRBV6-5	.	CASSLELHYGYTF	TGTGCCAGCAGCCTTGAACTGCACTATGGCTACACCTTC
many	TRBJ2-3	TRBV2	TRBD2	CASSDPAGATTDTQYF	TGTGCCAGCAGTGACCCAGCGGGGGCCACGACAGATACGCAGTATTTT
many	TRBJ1-1	TRBV20-1	.	CSARGQGTLNTEAFF	TGCAGTGCTAGAGGCCAGGGGACCTTGAACACTGAAGCTTTCTTT
medium-sized	TRBJ1-2	TRBV28	.	CASRNLNPFMDGYTF	TGTGCCAGCAGGAACTTGAACCCCTTTATGGATGGCTACACCTTC
medium-sized	TRBJ2-5	TRBV4-3	.	CASSRDFQETQYF	TGCGCCAGCAGCCGGGACTTTCAAGAGACCCAGTACTTC
medium-sized	TRBJ2-1	TRBV4-3	.	CASSQGEIGEQFF	TGCGCCAGCAGCCAAGGAGAGATTGGTGAGCAGTTCTTC
.	TRBJ2-3	TRBV5-1	.	CASSLAGEARADTQYF	TGCGCCAGCAGCTTGGCCGGAGAGGCACGGGCAGATACGCAGTATTTT
many	TRBJ1-5	TRBV28	.	CASSIDQPQHF	TGTGCCAGCAGCATTGATCAGCCCCAGCATTTT
medium-sized	TRBJ2-5	TRBV7-6	TRBD1	CASSARTGGETQYF	TGTGCCAGCAGCGCTCGGACAGGGGGAGAGACCCAGTACTTC
medium-sized	TRBJ2-1	TRBV20-1	.	CSAPTGSMDEQFF	TGCAGTGCTCCTACCGGTTCTATGGATGAGCAGTTCTTC
many	TRBJ1-5	TRBV12-3/TRBV12-4	TRBD1	CASSTDRESNQPQHF	TGTGCCAGCAGTACGGACAGGGAAAGCAATCAGCCCCAGCATTTT
many	TRBJ2-7	TRBV5-1	TRBD2	CASSLVAGGYEQYF	TGCGCCAGCAGCTTGGTGGCGGGAGGCTACGAGCAGTACTTC
.	TRBJ2-5	TRBV9	TRBD2	CASSVGTSSIGTQYF	TGTGCCAGCAGCGTAGGGACTAGCAGCATAGGGACCCAGTACTTC
many	TRBJ1-3	TRBV28	.	CASSLGGEGTIYF	TGTGCCAGCAGTTTGGGGGGAGAAGGCACCATATATTTT
many	TRBJ2-6	TRBV29-1	TRBD1	CSVEDRDSLSGANVLTF	TGCAGCGTTGAAGATCGGGACAGTTTATCTGGGGCCAACGTCCTGACTTTC
many	TRBJ2-5	TRBV5-1	TRBD1	CASSLGQGARETQYF	TGCGCCAGCAGCTTGGGACAGGGCGCCAGGGAGACCCAGTACTTC
many	TRBJ2-7	TRBV6-1	TRBD1	CASNESGTGPYEQYF	TGTGCCAGCAACGAATCCGGGACAGGGCCCTACGAGCAGTACTTC
many	TRBJ2-2	TRBV27	.	CASQDRNTGELFF	TGTGCCAGCCAGGACAGAAACACCGGGGAGCTGTTTTTT
.	TRBJ1-1	TRBV12-3/TRBV12-4	.	CASSPRQRPNTEAFF	TGTGCCAGCAGTCCCAGACAGAGACCGAACACTGAAGCTTTCTTT
many	TRBJ2-4	TRBV4-3	TRBD1	CASSQRTGTSIQYF	TGCGCCAGCAGCCAGAGGACAGGGACGAGCATTCAGTACTTC
many	TRBJ2-7	TRBV7-2	.	CASSLDLADYEQYF	TGTGCCAGCAGCTTAGATCTGGCGGATTACGAGCAGTACTTC
.	TRBJ1-2	TRBV6-2/TRBV6-3	.	CASSYLKDYGYTF	TGTGCCAGCAGTTATCTGAAGGACTATGGCTACACCTTC